This T cell receptor (beta chain) was found in a study of beta chain features in type 1 diabetes. Study-level points and caveats: PCR, the amplification step, might favor shorter templates, equally in patients and controls. People with Type 1 diabetes carried modestly yet significantly shorter TCRB CDR3s in all four CD4+ subsets. Researchers could not determine here whether HLA type influences TCRB rearrangement.

Germline CDR1 reads SEHNR; CDR2 reads FQNEAQ (reference sequence). The V end was cut by 5 bases, the J end by 5 bases, with 6 bases between. The CDR3 consists of 11 residues. Of the isolated RNA, all was reverse transcribed, and so the sequenced material was expressed TCRB transcripts. Produced via immunoSEQ multiplex PCR; TCRdb's table is partial and in-frame only. Of roughly 340,000 clones listed, about 12% were seen once; the top ten hold 0.0085% to 0.012%. Worth noting for this clone: Antigen: not known. Other DNA sequences in this specimen translate into the identical CDR3.

The authors obtained over 95% purity in all sorted populations. The TCR was taken from a woman between 18 and 30 years old with type 1 diabetes. This rearrangement joins TRBV7-9 to TRBJ2-5; D may be TRBD2 (6 bases). Sequenced sample: naive CD4+ T cells from blood. CDR3 coding DNA: TGTGCCAGCAGCCGGGGGGAGACCCAGTACTTC. Protein product: CASSRGETQYF.